This T cell receptor (beta chain) was found in a study of blood T cell repertoires in COVID-19. Across the study: Acute-phase and convalescent COVID-19 samples originated in the United States, Italy and Spain. From T cells, B-cell-depleted T cells, or PBMCs came the material, which was cDNA or gDNA.

This CDR3 has 17 amino acids. Authors' analysis steps: Reference gene primer amplification gave estimated nucleated cell counts. Profiled with immunoSEQ multiplex PCR; TCRdb holds only in-frame clones, not every one. V and J calls and clone size are copied from that table; D and trimming were computed from the DNA. The sample has about 230,000 clones; around 84% are singletons. Sequenced material: peripheral blood. The TCR was taken from a woman aged 35 to 49 who had recovered from COVID-19. This chain joins TRBV21-1 and TRBJ2-3; the table's D call of TRBD2 was not tested on the DNA. TRBV21-1 is marked as a pseudogene. The CDR3 DNA follows: TGTGCCAGCAGCAAAGGGGCGGCGGGGGCTATCACAGATACGCAGTATTTT. This sequence encodes CASSKGAAGAITDTQYF.